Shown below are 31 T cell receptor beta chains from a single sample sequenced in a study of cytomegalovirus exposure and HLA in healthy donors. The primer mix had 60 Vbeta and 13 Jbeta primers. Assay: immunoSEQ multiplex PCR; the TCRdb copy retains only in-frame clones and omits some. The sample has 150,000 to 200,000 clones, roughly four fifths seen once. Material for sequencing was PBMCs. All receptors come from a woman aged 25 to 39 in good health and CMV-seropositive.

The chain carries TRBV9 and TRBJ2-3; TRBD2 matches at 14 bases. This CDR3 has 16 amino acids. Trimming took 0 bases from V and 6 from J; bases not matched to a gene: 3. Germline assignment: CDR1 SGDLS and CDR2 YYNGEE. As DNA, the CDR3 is TGTGCCAGCAGCGTAGGGACTAGCGGGAGGTCGGATACGCAGTATTTT. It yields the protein CASSVGTSGRSDTQYF.

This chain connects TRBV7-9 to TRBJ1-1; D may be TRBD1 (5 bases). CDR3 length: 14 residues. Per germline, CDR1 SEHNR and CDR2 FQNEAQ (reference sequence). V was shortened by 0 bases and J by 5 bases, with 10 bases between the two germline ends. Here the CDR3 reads CASSLAGVGTEAFF. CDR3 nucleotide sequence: TGTGCCAGCAGCTTAGCAGGGGTCGGAACTGAAGCTTTCTTT. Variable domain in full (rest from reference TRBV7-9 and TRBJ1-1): DTGVSQNPRHKITKRGQNVTFRCDPISEHNRLYWYRQTLGQGPEFLTYFQNEAQLEKSRLLSDRFSAERPKGSFSTLEIQRTEQGDSAMYLCASSLAGVGTEAFFGQGTRLTVV.

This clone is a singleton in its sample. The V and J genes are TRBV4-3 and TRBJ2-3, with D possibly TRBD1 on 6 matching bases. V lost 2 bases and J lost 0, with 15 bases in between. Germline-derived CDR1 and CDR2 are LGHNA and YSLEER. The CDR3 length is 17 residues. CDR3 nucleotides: TGCGCCAGCAGCCAAAAGGGGGATTACCCTAGCACAGATACGCAGTATTTT. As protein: CASSQKGDYPSTDTQYF.

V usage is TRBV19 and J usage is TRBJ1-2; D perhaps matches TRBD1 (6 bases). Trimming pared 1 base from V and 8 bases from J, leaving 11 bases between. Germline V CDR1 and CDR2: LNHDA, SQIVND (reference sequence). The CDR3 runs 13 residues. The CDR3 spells CASSIGGGVGYTF. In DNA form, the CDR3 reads TGTGCCAGTAGTATAGGAGGGGGTGTCGGCTACACCTTC.

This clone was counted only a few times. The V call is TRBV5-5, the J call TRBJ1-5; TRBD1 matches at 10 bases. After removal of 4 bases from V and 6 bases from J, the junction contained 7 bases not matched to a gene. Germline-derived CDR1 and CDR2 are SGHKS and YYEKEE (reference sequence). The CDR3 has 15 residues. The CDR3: CASSPTGGAGQPQHF. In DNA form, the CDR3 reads TGTGCCAGCAGCCCGACAGGGGGCGCCGGTCAGCCCCAGCATTTT.

The CDR3, as DNA: TGTGCCAGCAGCTTATGGGGGACAGGGGGCCCGTCATCCTACAATGAGCAGTTCTTC. Protein product: CASSLWGTGGPSSYNEQFF. The V and J genes are TRBV7-2 and TRBJ2-1; 12 positions agree with TRBD1. The CDR3 loop spans 19 amino acids. Germline V gives CDR1 SGHTA, CDR2 FQGNSA. V gave up 2 bases and J gave up 1 base; unmatched junction bases: 9.

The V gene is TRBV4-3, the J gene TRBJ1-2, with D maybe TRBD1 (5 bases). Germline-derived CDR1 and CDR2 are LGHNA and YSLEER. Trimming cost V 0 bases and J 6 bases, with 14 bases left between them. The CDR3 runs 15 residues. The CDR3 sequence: CASSQDAGKVDGYTF. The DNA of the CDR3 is TGCGCCAGCAGCCAAGATGCAGGGAAGGTGGATGGCTACACCTTC.

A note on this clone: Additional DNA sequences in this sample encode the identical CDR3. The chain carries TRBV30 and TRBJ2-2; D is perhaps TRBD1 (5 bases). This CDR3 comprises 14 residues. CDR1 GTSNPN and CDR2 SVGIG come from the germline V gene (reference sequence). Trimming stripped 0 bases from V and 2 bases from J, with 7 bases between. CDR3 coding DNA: TGTGCCTGGAGTGTTAGGGGTAACACCGGGGAGCTGTTTTTT. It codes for CAWSVRGNTGELFF.

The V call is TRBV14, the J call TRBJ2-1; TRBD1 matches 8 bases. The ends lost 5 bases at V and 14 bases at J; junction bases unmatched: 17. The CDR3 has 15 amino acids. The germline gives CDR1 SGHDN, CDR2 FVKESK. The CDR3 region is CASSFQHGTGNAEFF. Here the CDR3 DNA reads TGTGCCAGCAGCTTCCAGCACGGGACAGGAAACGCGGAGTTCTTC.

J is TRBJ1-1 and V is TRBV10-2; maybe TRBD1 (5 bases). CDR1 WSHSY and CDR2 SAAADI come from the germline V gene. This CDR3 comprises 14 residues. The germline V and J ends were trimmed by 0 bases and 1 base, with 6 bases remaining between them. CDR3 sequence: CASSESQGNTEAFF. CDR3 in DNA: TGCGCCAGCAGTGAGTCGCAGGGGAACACTGAAGCTTTCTTT.

In nucleotides, the CDR3 is TGCGCCAACCCCAACCGAGATCATGGCTACACCTTC. It yields the protein CANPNRDHGYTF. The V gene is TRBV23-1, the J gene TRBJ1-2; D is unclear. TRBV23-1 carries the ORF label, with uncertain function. Deletions cut 10 bases from V and 6 bases from J, with 15 bases between. The CDR3 runs to 12 residues.

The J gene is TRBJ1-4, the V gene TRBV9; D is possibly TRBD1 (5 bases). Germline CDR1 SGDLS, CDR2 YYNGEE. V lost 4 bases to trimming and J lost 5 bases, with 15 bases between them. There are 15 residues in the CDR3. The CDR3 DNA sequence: TGTGCCAGCAGCCTACGGACGGGACTCAATGAAAAACTGTTTTTT. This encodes CASSLRTGLNEKLFF.

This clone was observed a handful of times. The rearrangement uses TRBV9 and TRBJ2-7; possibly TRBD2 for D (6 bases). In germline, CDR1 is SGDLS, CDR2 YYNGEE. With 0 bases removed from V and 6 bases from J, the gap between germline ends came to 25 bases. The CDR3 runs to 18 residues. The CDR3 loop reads CASSVGPSSRGPGGEQYF. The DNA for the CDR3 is TGTGCCAGCAGCGTAGGGCCCTCTAGTAGAGGACCCGGGGGCGAGCAGTACTTC.

This chain's CDR3 is CATKGGGRAMYEQYF. The CDR3 DNA reads as TGTGCCACCAAAGGCGGCGGGAGGGCTATGTACGAGCAGTACTTC. The rearrangement links TRBV19 to TRBJ2-7; 9 bases align to TRBD2. The CDR3 has 15 amino acids. Germline-derived CDR1 and CDR2 are LNHDA and SQIVND (reference sequence). With 10 bases clipped from V and 4 bases from J, the junction kept 14 bases outside the gene matches. Together with reference TRBV19 and TRBJ2-7, the CDR3 gives the full variable domain: DGGITQSPKYLFRKEGQNVTLSCEQNLNHDAMYWYRQDPGQGLRLIYYSQIVNDFQKGDIAEGYSVSREKKESFPLTVTSAQKNPTAFYLCATKGGGRAMYEQYFGPGTRLTVT.

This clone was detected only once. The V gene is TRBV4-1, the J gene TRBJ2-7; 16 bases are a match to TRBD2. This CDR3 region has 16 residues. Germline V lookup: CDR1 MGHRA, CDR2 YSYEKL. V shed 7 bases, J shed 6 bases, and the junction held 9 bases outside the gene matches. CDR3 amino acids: CASTPGTSGRVGEQYF. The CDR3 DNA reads TGCGCCAGCACCCCCGGGACTAGCGGGAGGGTCGGCGAGCAGTACTTC.

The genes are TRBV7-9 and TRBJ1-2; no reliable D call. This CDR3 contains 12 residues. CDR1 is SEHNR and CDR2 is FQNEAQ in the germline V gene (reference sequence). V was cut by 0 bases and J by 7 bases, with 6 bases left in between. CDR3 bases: TGTGCCAGCAGCTTAGCGCGGGGTGGCTACACCTTC. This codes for CASSLARGGYTF.

The CDR3 here is CASSERGGGETQYF. CDR3 nucleotides: TGTGCCAGCAGTGAACGGGGAGGGGGAGAGACCCAGTACTTC. The chain combines TRBV25-1 with TRBJ2-5; a weak D match, TRBD2 (7 bases). The length of the CDR3 is 14 residues. Trimming took 2 bases from V and 4 from J, leaving 11 bases between them. Germline V gene data show CDR1 as MGHDK and CDR2 as SYGVNS.

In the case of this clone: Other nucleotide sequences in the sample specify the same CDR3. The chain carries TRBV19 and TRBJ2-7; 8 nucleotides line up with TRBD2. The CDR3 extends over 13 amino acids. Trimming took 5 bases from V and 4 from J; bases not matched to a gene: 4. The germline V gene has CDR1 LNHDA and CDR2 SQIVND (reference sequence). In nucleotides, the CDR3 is TGTGCCAGTAGTTCCGGACTAGCTTACGAGCAGTACTTC. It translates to CASSSGLAYEQYF.

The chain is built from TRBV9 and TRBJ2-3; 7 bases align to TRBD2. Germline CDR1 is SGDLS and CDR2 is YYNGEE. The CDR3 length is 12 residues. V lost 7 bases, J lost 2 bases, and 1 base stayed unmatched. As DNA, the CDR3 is TGTGCCAGCCGGGGGGTCACAGATACGCAGTATTTT. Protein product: CASRGVTDTQYF.

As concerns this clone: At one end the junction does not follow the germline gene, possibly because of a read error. The CDR3 sequence is CSSSSGTGEKLFF. In DNA, the CDR3 is TGTTCCAGCAGCTCAGGGACAGGTGAAAAACTGTTTTTT. This chain joins TRBV7-9 and TRBJ1-4; 8 positions match TRBD1. CDR1 and CDR2 from the germline V gene are SEHNR and FQNEAQ (reference sequence). This CDR3 is 13 amino acids long.

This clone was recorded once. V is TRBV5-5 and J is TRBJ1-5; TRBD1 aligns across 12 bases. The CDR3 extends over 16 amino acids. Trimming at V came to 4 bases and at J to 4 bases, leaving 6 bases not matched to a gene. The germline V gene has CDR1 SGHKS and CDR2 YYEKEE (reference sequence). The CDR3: CASSSGTGGGNQPQHF. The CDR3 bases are TGTGCCAGCAGCAGCGGGACAGGGGGCGGGAATCAGCCCCAGCATTTT.

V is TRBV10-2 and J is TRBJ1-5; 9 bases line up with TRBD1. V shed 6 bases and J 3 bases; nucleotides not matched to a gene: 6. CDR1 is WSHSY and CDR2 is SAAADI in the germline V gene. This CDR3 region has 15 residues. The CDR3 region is CASRGTGRNNQPQHF. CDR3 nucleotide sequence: TGCGCCAGCAGAGGGACAGGGCGAAACAATCAGCCCCAGCATTTT.

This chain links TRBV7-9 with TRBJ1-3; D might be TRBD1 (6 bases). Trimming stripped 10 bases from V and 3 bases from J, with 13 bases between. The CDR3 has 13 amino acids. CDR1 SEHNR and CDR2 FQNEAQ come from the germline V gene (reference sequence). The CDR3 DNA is TGTGCCAACGGGGGGCCTTTTGGAAACACCATATATTTT. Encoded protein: CANGGPFGNTIYF.

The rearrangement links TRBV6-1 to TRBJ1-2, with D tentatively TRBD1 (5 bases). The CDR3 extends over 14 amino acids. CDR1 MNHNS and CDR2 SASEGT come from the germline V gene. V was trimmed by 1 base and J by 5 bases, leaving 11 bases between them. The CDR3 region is CASSEGDSWYGYTF. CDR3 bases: TGTGCCAGCAGTGAAGGTGACAGTTGGTATGGCTACACCTTC.

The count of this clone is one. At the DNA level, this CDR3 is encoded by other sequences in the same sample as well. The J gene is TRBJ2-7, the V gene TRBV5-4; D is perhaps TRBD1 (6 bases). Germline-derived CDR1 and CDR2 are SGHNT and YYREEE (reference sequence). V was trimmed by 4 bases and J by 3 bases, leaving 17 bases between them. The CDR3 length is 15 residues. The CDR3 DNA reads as TGTGCCAGCAGCCCCACACAGGGAAAGGTCTACGAGCAGTACTTC. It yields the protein CASSPTQGKVYEQYF.

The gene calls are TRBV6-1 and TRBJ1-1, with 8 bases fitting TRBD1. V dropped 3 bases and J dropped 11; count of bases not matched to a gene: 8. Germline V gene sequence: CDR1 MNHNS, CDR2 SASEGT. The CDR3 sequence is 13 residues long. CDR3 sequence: CASSDGQGAVAFF. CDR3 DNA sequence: TGTGCCAGCAGTGATGGGCAGGGGGCTGTGGCTTTCTTT.

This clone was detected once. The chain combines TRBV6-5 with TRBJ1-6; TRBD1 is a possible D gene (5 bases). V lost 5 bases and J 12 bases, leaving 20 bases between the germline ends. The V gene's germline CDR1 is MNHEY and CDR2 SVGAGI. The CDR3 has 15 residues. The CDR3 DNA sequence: TGTGCCAGCAGTGCTGGGGCCGTTAGTAGAGGACCCCTCCACTTT. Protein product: CASSAGAVSRGPLHF.

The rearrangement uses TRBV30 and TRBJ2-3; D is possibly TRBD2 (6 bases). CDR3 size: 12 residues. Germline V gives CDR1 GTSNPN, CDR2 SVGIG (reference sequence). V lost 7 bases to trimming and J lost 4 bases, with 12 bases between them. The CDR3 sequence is CAFSGGADTQYF. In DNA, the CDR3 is TGTGCCTTCTCCGGGGGTGCAGATACGCAGTATTTT. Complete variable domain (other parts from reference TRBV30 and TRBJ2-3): SQTIHQWPATLVQPVGSPLSLECTVEGTSNPNLYWYRQAAGRGLQLLFYSVGIGQISSEVPQNLSASRPQDRQFILSSKKLLLSDSGFYLCAFSGGADTQYFGPGTRLTVL.

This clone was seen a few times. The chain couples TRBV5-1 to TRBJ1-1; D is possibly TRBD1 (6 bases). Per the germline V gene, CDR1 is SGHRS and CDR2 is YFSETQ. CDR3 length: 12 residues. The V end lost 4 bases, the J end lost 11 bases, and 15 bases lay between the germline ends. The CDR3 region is CASSLEGQGAFF. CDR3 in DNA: TGCGCCAGCAGCCTGGAGGGGCAGGGGGCTTTCTTT.

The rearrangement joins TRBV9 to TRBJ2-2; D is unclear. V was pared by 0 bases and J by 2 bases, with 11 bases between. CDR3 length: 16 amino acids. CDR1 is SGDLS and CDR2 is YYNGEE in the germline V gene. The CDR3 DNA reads TGTGCCAGCAGCGTAGAGTTGCCAGGAAACACCGGGGAGCTGTTTTTT. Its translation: CASSVELPGNTGELFF. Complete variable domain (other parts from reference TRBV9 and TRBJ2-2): DSGVTQTPKHLITATGQRVTLRCSPRSGDLSVYWYQQSLDQGLQFLIQYYNGEERAKGNILERFSAQQFPDLHSELNLSSLELGDSALYFCASSVELPGNTGELFFGEGSRLTVL.

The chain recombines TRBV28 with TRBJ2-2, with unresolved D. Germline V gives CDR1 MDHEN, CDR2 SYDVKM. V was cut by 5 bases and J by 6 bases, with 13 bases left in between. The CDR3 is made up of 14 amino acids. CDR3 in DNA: TGTGCCAGCAGTCAAACTCTAGTATCCGGGGAGCTGTTTTTT. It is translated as CASSQTLVSGELFF.